Below, one T cell receptor beta chain is given with its context. This clonotype was recorded many times. Its antigen is still unknown. No quality values exist for individual bases; no much larger clone is one base distant. The time point label corresponds to: before trial treatment. Donors were enrolled in RACIN, a single-arm phase I dose-escalation trial in which nivolumab, ipilimumab, aspirin, low-dose cyclophosphamide and low-dose radiotherapy were combined. Eligible patients had advanced, TIL-negative solid tumors. This record belongs to a study of low-dose radiotherapy and immunotherapy resistance in tumors (dated 2022 in TCRdb). Background for the entire study: In Cohort 1, 0.5 Gy per fraction was delivered every 2 weeks, and a total PTV dose of 6.5 Gy was prescribed. Nivolumab was administered intravenously as a 240 mg flat dose every two weeks, and ipilimumab was administered intravenously at 1 mg/kg every six weeks. Cohort 2 received 1 Gy per fraction every two weeks, with a total of 13 Gy over 26 weeks. Intravenous cyclophosphamide at 200 mg/m2 was administered every two weeks, one day ahead of each radiation and immunotherapy administration. Eight patients were included in the translational analysis, namely three from the first dose cohort plus the first five from the second dose cohort. Aspirin 300 mg was taken orally once daily by patients for four cycles, starting on cycle 1 day 1. The trial did not randomize participants into treatment groups.

TCRdb records Illumina HiSeq 2500 as the sequencer. Superscript III and a set of TRAV- and TRBV-specific primers were used to synthesize first-strand cDNA, so that both TCRalpha and TCRbeta chains were covered. TCRs were amplified with Phusion for roughly 20 PCR cycles using a constant-region primer together with the adapter attached to the V primers. Amplification of the isolated mRNA was done with the MessageAmp II aRNA Amplification Kit, which involved a roughly 17-hour in vitro transcription at 37 degrees C. The Dynabeads mRNA DIRECT Purification Kit was used to isolate the mRNA for TCR sequencing. Indexed Illumina adapters were added in a second Phusion PCR of roughly 27 cycles, and the PCR products were purified with AMPure XP beads. The source study handled its data this way. Using custom Perl scripts, TCR sequences that encoded the same protein were pooled, out-of-frame sequences were dropped, and the abundance of each clonotype was calculated. TCR sequences supported by only a single read were excluded from analysis. The metrics used to describe the repertoires included Shannon entropy, Gini index, clonality, richness, and the frequency of TCRs shared between repertoires. TCRdb cleaned the public reads at Q25 with fastp, built clones with MiXCR and kept in-frame beta chains. Identical CDR3 proteins give one entry, which carries the most common genes and DNA. These V and J calls rely on TCRdb rather than the paper's analysis. In this sample the table shows under 90,000 distinct CDR3 sequences, over 15% of which occur a single time. The ten largest clones capture over 2.5% of the sample.

The specimen was PBMCs, collected before treatment. This clonotype originated in a male donor with prostate cancer.

The CDR3 in this case is CASSEMYGNTEAFF. The DNA is TGTGCCAGCAGTGAAATGTACGGGAACACTGAAGCTTTCTTT. In this chain, TRBV25-1 is recombined with TRBJ1-1, with the D gene call left open. V and J lose 2 bases and 1 base, and a span of 8 bases separates them. Taken from the germline V gene, the CDR1 and CDR2 loops are MGHDK and SYGVNS. The CDR3 contains 14 residues, cysteine and phenylalanine counted. Only the CDR3 region is kept as DNA, spanning 42 bases read in frame from base 1.